The entry that follows covers one TCR beta chain sequence. Which antigen it targets is not known. The sample holds no much larger clone one base away, and base qualities are not on file. The time point label, as the study defines it: after neoadjuvant nivolumab, at surgical resection. Patients were newly diagnosed with stage II-IVA oral cavity squamous cell carcinoma and had received no prior systemic or radiation treatment. The cohort was composed of patients with HPV-negative, locally advanced oral cavity squamous cell carcinoma. Peripheral blood mononuclear cells were analyzed directly and were not maintained or expanded in culture. Samples came from a longitudinal correlative study of a single-arm phase II trial of neoadjuvant nivolumab in oral cavity squamous cell carcinoma. Genomic DNA-based TCRbeta sequencing was performed on subject-matched pre- and post-treatment PBMCs and tumors from three responders and three non-responders. Peripheral blood mononuclear cells were drawn once before nivolumab treatment and a second time after treatment, when surgery took place. The Maxwell RSC DNA from Cells kit was used to extract genomic DNA from PBMCs.

The data stem from a study of neoadjuvant anti-PD-1 for oral cavity cancer (dated by TCRdb to the early 2020s). At the level of the whole study: Before undergoing curative-intent surgical resection, most patients got three to four biweekly nivolumab doses at 3 mg/kg. The parent correlative cohort had 11 to 12 patients and a response rate of 30% to 35%. Responders were defined as patients with complete response, partial response or stable disease by RECIST 1.1; non-responders were defined as patients with progression. Patients who did not progress were given a fourth nivolumab dose at about day 43 and had definitive surgical resection on days 50-56. Summary of the overall study and its limitations: After neoadjuvant nivolumab, T cell clonality (Gini index) in PBMCs was significantly higher in non-responders than in responders. Higher pretreatment blood Treg/Th17 ratios correlated with higher pretreatment blood TCRbeta clonality and lower post-treatment tumor TCRbeta clonality. The TCR analyses had only a few patients in each response group, and the authors called for validation in larger cohorts.

For deep sequencing of PBMC libraries, mostly 450 to 500 ng of input genomic DNA was used, and six replicates were run per sample. The immunoSEQ hsTCRbeta kit was used to prepare TCRbeta libraries, following the manufacturer's instructions. Sequencing of the completed libraries took place using an Illumina NovaSeq 6000 S4 flow cell after they had been pooled to roughly 2.9 nM. Per the source publication's procedure: The immunoSEQ Analyzer handled quality control and preprocessing of the raw data. The analysis was limited to productive rearrangements, and each clonotype was defined by a unique CDR3 amino acid sequence. Repertoire clonality was estimated as the Gini-Simpson index, which was calculated using the R package tcR. Gini indices were compared with Student's t test, and associations with tumor size change were assessed by Pearson correlation. TCRdb took over this immuneACCESS table, retaining in-frame rearrangements with V and J assigned. Such tables are incomplete; in checked studies, under half of the missing clones stem from an unresolved V gene, and the remainder is unexplained. V and J calls plus clone size are reproduced from that table; the DNA served to infer D and trimming. The sample data list more than 12,000 clones, and 55% to 75% of these were observed just once. The top ten clonotypes cover roughly 3.1% of the sample.

V is clipped by 2 bases and J by 2 bases, and the sequence between their germline boundaries is 10 bases long. CDR1 and CDR2 are drawn from the germline V gene: MGHDK, SYGVNS. Counted from cysteine to phenylalanine, this CDR3 has 15 amino acids. Left in the record is the CDR3 DNA by itself, 45 bases read in frame from the first base. The source was PBMCs, collected after nivolumab (anti-PD-1) treatment. Recombination connected TRBV25-1 to TRBJ2-1; no confident D gene assignment can be made. This receptor was obtained from a person aged 40 to 85 with oral cavity squamous cell carcinoma. The CDR3: CASSEQIGTYNEQFF. In nucleotide form, the sequence is TGTGCCAGCAGTGAACAAATAGGGACCTACAATGAGCAGTTCTTC.